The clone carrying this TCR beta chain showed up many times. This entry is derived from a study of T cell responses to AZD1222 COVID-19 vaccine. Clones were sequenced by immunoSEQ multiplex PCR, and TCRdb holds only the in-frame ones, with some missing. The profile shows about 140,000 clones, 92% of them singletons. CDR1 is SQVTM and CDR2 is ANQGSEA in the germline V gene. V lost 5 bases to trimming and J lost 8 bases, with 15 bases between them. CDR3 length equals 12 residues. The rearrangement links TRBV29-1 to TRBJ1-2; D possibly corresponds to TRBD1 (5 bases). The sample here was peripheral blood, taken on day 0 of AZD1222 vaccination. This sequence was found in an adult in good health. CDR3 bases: TGCAGCGTTTCTGTGGGGGTTGGGGGCTACACCTTC. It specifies CSVSVGVGGYTF.